What follows is one T cell receptor beta chain and its context. This entry comes from a study of blood T cell repertoires in COVID-19. Seattle researchers signed up patients amid active infection and tracked them longitudinally. With 5 bases removed from V and 1 base from J, the gap between germline ends came to 14 bases. The CDR3 contains 15 residues. Germline lookup yields CDR1 KGHSH and CDR2 LQKENI. Authors' analysis steps: Scientists estimated how many nucleated cells there were by amplifying reference gene primers. The assay was immunoSEQ multiplex PCR, and TCRdb's table has in-frame clones only and misses some. The V and J calls and clone size come from that table; D and trimming were worked out from the DNA. The sample lists approximately 250,000 clones, approximately 86% seen once, with around 5% in the top ten.

The chain uses TRBV18 and TRBJ1-1; possibly TRBD1 for D (5 bases). This clonotype was sampled from an older woman with COVID-19, enrolled during active disease. Sequenced input: peripheral blood. This chain's CDR3 is CASSSRQHSNTEAFF. The CDR3, as DNA: TGTGCCAGCTCAAGTAGACAGCACTCGAACACTGAAGCTTTCTTT.